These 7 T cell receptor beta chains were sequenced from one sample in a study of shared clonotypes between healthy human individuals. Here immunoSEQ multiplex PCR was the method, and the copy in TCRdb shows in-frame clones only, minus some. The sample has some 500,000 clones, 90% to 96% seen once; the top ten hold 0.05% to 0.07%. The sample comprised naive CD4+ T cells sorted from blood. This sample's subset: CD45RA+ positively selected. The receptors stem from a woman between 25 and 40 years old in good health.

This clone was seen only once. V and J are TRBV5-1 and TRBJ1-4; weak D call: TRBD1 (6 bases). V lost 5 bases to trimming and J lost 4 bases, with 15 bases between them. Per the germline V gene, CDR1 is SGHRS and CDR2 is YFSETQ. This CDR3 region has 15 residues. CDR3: CASRETTGNNEKLFF. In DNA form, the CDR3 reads TGCGCCAGCAGGGAAACGACAGGAAATAATGAAAAACTGTTTTTT.

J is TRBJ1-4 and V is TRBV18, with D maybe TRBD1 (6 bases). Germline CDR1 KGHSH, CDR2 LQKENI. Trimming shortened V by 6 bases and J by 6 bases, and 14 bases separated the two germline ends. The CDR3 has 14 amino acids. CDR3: CASSAGTTDEKLFF. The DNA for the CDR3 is TGTGCCAGCTCTGCCGGGACAACCGATGAAAAACTGTTTTTT.

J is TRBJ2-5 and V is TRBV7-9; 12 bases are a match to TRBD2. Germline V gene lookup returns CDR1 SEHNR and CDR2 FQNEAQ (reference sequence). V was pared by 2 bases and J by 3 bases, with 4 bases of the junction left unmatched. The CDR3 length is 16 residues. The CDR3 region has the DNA TGTGCCAGCAGCTTATATTGGACTAGCGGGAAAGAGACCCAGTACTTC. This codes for CASSLYWTSGKETQYF.

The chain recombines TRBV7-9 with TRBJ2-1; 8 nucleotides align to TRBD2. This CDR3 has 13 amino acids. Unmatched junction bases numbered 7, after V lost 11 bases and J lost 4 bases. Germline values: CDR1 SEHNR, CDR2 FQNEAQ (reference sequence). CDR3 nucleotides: TGTGCCGGTCGGGAGCGGGAGTACAATGAGCAGTTCTTC. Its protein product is CAGREREYNEQFF.

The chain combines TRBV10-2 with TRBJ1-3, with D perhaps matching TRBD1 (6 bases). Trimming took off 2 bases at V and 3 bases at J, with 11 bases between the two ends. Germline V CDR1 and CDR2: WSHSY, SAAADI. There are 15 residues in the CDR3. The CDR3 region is CASSERGRDGNTIYF. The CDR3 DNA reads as TGCGCCAGCAGTGAGCGGGGGCGTGATGGAAACACCATATATTTT.

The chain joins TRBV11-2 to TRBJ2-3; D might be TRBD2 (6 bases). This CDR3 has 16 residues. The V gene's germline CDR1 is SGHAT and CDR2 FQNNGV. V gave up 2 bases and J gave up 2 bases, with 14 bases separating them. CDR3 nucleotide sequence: TGTGCCAGCAGCTTACTGGCGGGATCCAACACAGATACGCAGTATTTT. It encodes CASSLLAGSNTDTQYF.

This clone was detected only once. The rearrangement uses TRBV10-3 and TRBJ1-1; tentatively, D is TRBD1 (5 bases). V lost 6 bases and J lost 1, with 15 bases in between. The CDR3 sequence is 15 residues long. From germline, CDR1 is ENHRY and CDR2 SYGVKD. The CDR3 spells CAIRNPGRENTEAFF. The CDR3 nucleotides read TGTGCCATCAGGAACCCGGGACGGGAGAACACTGAAGCTTTCTTT.